This passage covers 27 T cell receptor beta chains from one sample sequenced in a study of T cell responses to AZD1222 COVID-19 vaccine. Measured with immunoSEQ multiplex PCR; TCRdb has only the in-frame clones, and not every one. The table records tens of thousands of clones, under 95% of them present only once. The sample here was peripheral blood, taken on day 0 of MenACWY control vaccination. The source is an adult in good health.

The chain links TRBV7-8 to TRBJ2-7; perhaps TRBD1 as D (5 bases). This CDR3 is built from 16 residues. The germline V gene encodes CDR1 SGHVS and CDR2 FQNEAQ. V gave up 4 bases and J gave up 4 bases, with 20 bases separating them. As DNA, the CDR3 is TGTGCCAGCAGCTCCTTCGTGGGGCAGCATCTTTACGAGCAGTACTTC. It yields the protein CASSSFVGQHLYEQYF.

This chain joins TRBV6-2 or TRBV6-3 and TRBJ1-1; 9 nucleotides align to TRBD1. The CDR3 consists of 14 residues. J gave up 6 bases and V 0 bases, and 2 bases lay outside the gene matches. The germline CDR1 and CDR2 sequences are MNHEY and SVGEGT. The CDR3 sequence: CASSYSTGGSEAFF. In DNA form, the CDR3 reads TGTGCCAGCAGTTACTCCACAGGGGGCTCTGAAGCTTTCTTT.

The chain links TRBV6-5 to TRBJ1-2; D gene unclear. The CDR3 length is 13 residues. Germline V gene data show CDR1 as MNHEY and CDR2 as SVGAGI. The ends were cut back, 7 bases at V and 3 bases at J, with 12 bases in the middle. The CDR3 nucleotides read TGTGCCAGCATTATGGACGGGGACTATGGCTACACCTTC. Its protein product is CASIMDGDYGYTF.

V usage is TRBV10-1 and J usage is TRBJ2-7, with TRBD1 matching over 9 bases. Looked up from germline, CDR1 is WNHNN and CDR2 is SYGVQD (reference sequence). CDR3 length equals 14 residues. Trimming at V came to 7 bases and at J to 3 bases, leaving 7 bases not matched to a gene. CDR3 DNA sequence: TGCGCCAGCAACGGACAGGGGATAAACTACGAGCAGTACTTC. It codes for CASNGQGINYEQYF.

The chain carries TRBV10-1 and TRBJ1-5; D is perhaps TRBD1 (5 bases). The germline gives CDR1 WNHNN, CDR2 SYGVQD (reference sequence). The CDR3 is 13 residues long. V was shortened by 4 bases and J by 7 bases, with 11 bases between the two germline ends. CDR3 in DNA: TGCGCCAGCAGTGCTGGGGCTCGACAGCCCCAGCATTTT. This codes for CASSAGARQPQHF.

The chain recombines TRBV7-6 with TRBJ1-6, with D possibly being TRBD1 (5 bases). The CDR3 spans 16 residues. Per germline, CDR1 SGHVS and CDR2 FNYEAQ. V dropped 5 bases and J dropped 0 bases, with 11 bases sitting between them. CDR3 sequence (DNA): TGTGCCAGCAGCCCAGGGCCGAGCTCCTATAATTCACCCCTCCACTTT. Its translation: CASSPGPSSYNSPLHF.

This chain uses TRBV3-1 (or the pseudogene TRBV3-2) with TRBJ2-5; weak D call: TRBD2 (6 bases). The germline CDR1 and CDR2 sequences are LGHDT and YNNKEL (reference sequence). V lost 2 bases, J lost 1 base, and 11 bases lay in between. This CDR3 contains 15 residues. CDR3 protein: CASSQRGMGQETQYF. For the CDR3, the DNA is TGTGCCAGCAGCCAACGGGGGATGGGCCAAGAGACCCAGTACTTC.

This CDR3 is CASKSVVDTEAFF. CDR3 DNA sequence: TGTGCCAGCAAGTCTGTGGTTGACACTGAAGCTTTCTTT. The chain has TRBV12-3 or TRBV12-4 and TRBJ1-1; no clear D. The V gene lost 7 bases and the J gene lost 3 bases, with 12 bases spanning the gap. The CDR3 consists of 13 residues.

This chain uses TRBV9 with TRBJ1-1; D not resolved. Germline V gene sequence: CDR1 SGDLS, CDR2 YYNGEE. The CDR3 spans 12 residues. The ends were cut back, 4 bases at V and 4 bases at J, with 8 bases in the middle. CDR3 DNA sequence: TGTGCCAGCAGCCCCGAGGGCACTGAAGCTTTCTTT. Protein: CASSPEGTEAFF.

The V and J genes are TRBV19 and TRBJ2-7; TRBD2 matches at 9 bases. CDR3 length: 16 amino acids. V was clipped by 4 bases and J by 0 bases; unmatched bases: 7. Per the germline V gene, CDR1 is LNHDA and CDR2 is SQIVND (reference sequence). This chain's CDR3 is CASSRRAGGDSYEQYF. The CDR3 nucleotides read TGTGCCAGTAGTAGGCGAGCGGGAGGCGACTCCTACGAGCAGTACTTC.

This clone was observed once. DNA for the CDR3: TGTGCCAGTAGTACTTCACCGCCGGGCCTCTCCCGGGAATCACCCCTCCACTTT. As protein: CASSTSPPGLSRESPLHF. The chain employs TRBV19 and TRBJ1-6; D is unresolved. CDR1 and CDR2 from the germline V gene are LNHDA and SQIVND (reference sequence). The CDR3 is made up of 18 amino acids. V lost 4 bases and J 10 bases, leaving 26 bases between the germline ends.

The chain carries TRBV20-1 and TRBJ1-2; 7 bases align to TRBD1. The CDR3 runs to 11 residues. Looked up from germline, CDR1 is DFQATT and CDR2 is SNEGSKA (reference sequence). V lost 6 bases, J lost 6 bases, and 4 bases stayed unmatched. The CDR3 is CSANRGDGYTF. The CDR3 coding sequence is TGCAGTGCCAACAGGGGAGATGGCTACACCTTC.

The chain uses TRBV19 and TRBJ1-3, with a possible D match to TRBD1 (5 bases). Per germline, CDR1 LNHDA and CDR2 SQIVND (reference sequence). This CDR3 region has 16 residues. The germline V and J ends were trimmed by 4 bases and 4 bases, with 17 bases remaining between them. The DNA for the CDR3 is TGTGCCAGTAGTAAACCGACAGCTCCTCTGGGAAACACCATATATTTT. As protein: CASSKPTAPLGNTIYF.

The chain combines TRBV6-2 or TRBV6-3 with TRBJ1-6, with 9 bases matching TRBD1. V was clipped by 4 bases and J by 11 bases; unmatched bases: 15. The CDR3 consists of 17 residues. In germline, CDR1 is MNHEY, CDR2 SVGEGT. The CDR3 sequence is CASSLIQGAGRFAPLHF. The CDR3, as DNA: TGTGCCAGCAGTTTAATACAGGGGGCAGGTCGATTTGCACCCCTCCACTTT.

This chain connects TRBV6-2 or TRBV6-3 to TRBJ2-1; the D gene could be TRBD1 or TRBD2 (5 bases each). Germline V lookup: CDR1 MNHEY, CDR2 SVGEGT. The CDR3 loop spans 11 amino acids. Deletions cut 5 bases from V and 9 bases from J, with 8 bases between. The CDR3 coding sequence is TGTGCCAGCAGTCGGGGCGGTGAGCAGTTCTTC. Protein sequence: CASSRGGEQFF.

Comment on this clone: One end of the junction fails to match germline, which may point to a read error. The rearrangement uses TRBV7-7 and TRBJ2-5; D is undetermined. The CDR3 runs 12 residues. CDR1 is SSHAT, CDR2 FNYEAQ, per germline (reference sequence). The CDR3 DNA follows: TGTGCTAGCAGCCCGTTTTCGGAGACCCAGTACTTC. Translation: CASSPFSETQYF.

The chain uses TRBV5-1 and TRBJ2-6, with D uncertain. Germline V gene data show CDR1 as SGHRS and CDR2 as YFSETQ. The CDR3 consists of 19 residues. The ends were cut back, 0 bases at V and 0 bases at J, with 16 bases in the middle. In nucleotides, the CDR3 is TGCGCCAGCAGCTTGGGTCTTATTCAGAACCGCTCTGGGGCCAACGTCCTGACTTTC. Translated, it gives CASSLGLIQNRSGANVLTF.

V usage is TRBV7-9 and J usage is TRBJ2-3, with D perhaps matching TRBD1 (6 bases). Per germline, CDR1 SEHNR and CDR2 FQNEAQ (reference sequence). The V end lost 6 bases, the J end lost 6 bases, and 13 bases lay between the germline ends. There are 13 residues in the CDR3. As DNA, the CDR3 is TGTGCCAGCAGGTCCACAGGGATTGATACGCAGTATTTT. It translates to CASRSTGIDTQYF.

This chain links TRBV3-1 (or the pseudogene TRBV3-2) with TRBJ2-3, with D unresolved. This CDR3 is built from 15 residues. V dropped 4 bases and J dropped 1 base, with 12 bases sitting between them. Germline CDR1 reads LGHDT; CDR2 reads YNNKEL (reference sequence). CDR3 bases: TGTGCCAGCAGCCTAAAGGTGCCCCGCACAGATACGCAGTATTTT. Translated: CASSLKVPRTDTQYF.

The chain employs TRBV6-2 or TRBV6-3 and TRBJ2-7, with 8 bases lining up with TRBD1. Germline CDR1 is MNHEY and CDR2 is SVGEGT. Trimming at V came to 7 bases and at J to 0 bases, leaving 5 bases not matched to a gene. The CDR3 loop spans 14 amino acids. The CDR3 sequence is CASNPDRVSYEQYF. The DNA for the CDR3 is TGTGCCAGCAACCCGGACAGGGTCTCCTACGAGCAGTACTTC.

This sequence joins TRBV19 and TRBJ1-5; 7 bases map to TRBD1. Germline V gene lookup returns CDR1 LNHDA and CDR2 SQIVND (reference sequence). The CDR3 has 17 amino acids. V shed 3 bases, J shed 1 base, and the junction held 9 bases outside the gene matches. Here the CDR3 DNA reads TGTGCCAGTAGTATTGAAGGGGGCGCGAGAAGCAATCAGCCCCAGCATTTT. Amino acid sequence: CASSIEGGARSNQPQHF. Looking up the rest from reference TRBV19 and TRBJ1-5 gives the full variable domain: DGGITQSPKYLFRKEGQNVTLSCEQNLNHDAMYWYRQDPGQGLRLIYYSQIVNDFQKGDIAEGYSVSREKKESFPLTVTSAQKNPTAFYLCASSIEGGARSNQPQHFGDGTRLSIL.

This clone was found once. The chain joins TRBV18 to TRBJ1-3; D not resolved. The germline V gene encodes CDR1 KGHSH and CDR2 LQKENI. This CDR3 spans 15 amino acids. Trimming shortened V by 3 bases and J by 5 bases, and 14 bases separated the two germline ends. CDR3 sequence (DNA): TGTGCCAGCTCACCTTTCAGTTTAGAGCGAAACACCATATATTTT. As protein: CASSPFSLERNTIYF.

V gene TRBV5-3 combines with J gene TRBJ1-5; 9 bases line up with TRBD1. TRBV5-3 is flagged as an ORF with uncertain function. J was trimmed by 1 base and V by 4 bases; bases with no gene match: 6. CDR3 length equals 16 residues. The CDR3: CARSTRTGESNQPQHF. CDR3 nucleotides: TGTGCCAGAAGCACAAGGACAGGGGAGAGCAATCAGCCCCAGCATTTT.

The chain is built from TRBV5-4 and TRBJ2-3, with D hard to call. The CDR3 is 15 amino acids. Trimming removed 0 bases at V and 4 bases at J, with 12 bases between. The germline gives CDR1 SGHNT, CDR2 YYREEE (reference sequence). The CDR3 region is CASSLGWKSADTQYF. The CDR3 bases are TGTGCCAGCAGCTTGGGTTGGAAGAGCGCAGATACGCAGTATTTT. Supplemented by reference TRBV5-4 and TRBJ2-3, the full variable domain reads ETGVTQSPTHLIKTRGQQVTLRCSSQSGHNTVSWYQQALGQGPQFIFQYYREEENGRGNFPPRFSGLQFPNYSSELNVNALELDDSALYLCASSLGWKSADTQYFGPGTRLTVL.

The J gene is TRBJ1-5, the V gene TRBV28, with 7 bases identical to TRBD1. The germline CDR1 and CDR2 sequences are MDHEN and SYDVKM. J was trimmed by 7 bases and V by 6 bases; bases with no gene match: 9. The length of the CDR3 is 14 residues. CDR3 loop: CASSPMGGGQPQHF. DNA for the CDR3: TGTGCCAGCAGCCCTATGGGAGGGGGCCAGCCCCAGCATTTT.

The rearrangement uses TRBV5-1 and TRBJ1-4; 9 bases line up with TRBD1. In germline, CDR1 is SGHRS, CDR2 YFSETQ. The junction had 8 bases not matched to a gene; V was cut back by 4 bases and J by 7 bases. This CDR3 region has 15 residues. Written as DNA, the CDR3 is TGCGCCAGCAGCCCAAACAGGGGGCGAAGTGAAAAACTGTTTTTT. Its protein product is CASSPNRGRSEKLFF.

The J gene is TRBJ2-3, the V gene TRBV11-3; D gene ambiguous. V shed 6 bases and J shed 4 bases, with 11 bases lying between them. Germline V gene sequence: CDR1 SGHNT, CDR2 YENEEA. This CDR3 has 13 amino acids. CDR3 nucleotides: TGTGCCAGCAGTCAGACTCCCGCAGATACGCAGTATTTT. Its protein is CASSQTPADTQYF. The full variable domain, with the rest looked up from reference TRBV11-3 and TRBJ2-3, is EAGVVQSPRYKIIEKKQPVAFWCNPISGHNTLYWYLQNLGQGPELLIRYENEEAVDDSQLPKDRFSAERLKGVDSTLKIQPAELGDSAVYLCASSQTPADTQYFGPGTRLTVL.